The 26 T cell receptor beta chains below were found in one sample sequenced in a study of T cell repertoires in cytomegalovirus infection. TCRdb itself ran the reads through MiXCR, one entry per CDR3 protein. Of some 350,000 distinct CDR3 sequences detected, roughly a third appear once; the ten largest clones hold approximately 13%. The antigens for these receptors are not known. The specimen was cultured PBMCs, collected from culture after CMV antigen stimulation. These receptors were collected from a human donor in good health (CMV status not recorded). Some clones in this sample may be carry-over from other donors' samples.

This clonotype has just a few counts. The J gene is TRBJ2-1, the V gene TRBV11-2; 10 nucleotides line up with TRBD2. CDR3 length: 15 residues. The V and J ends lost 4 bases and 4 bases, in that order; junction bases with no gene match: 4. Germline CDR1 is SGHAT and CDR2 is FQNNGV. The CDR3 DNA follows: TGTGCCAGCAGCTCGACTAGCGGGTATTACAATGAGCAGTTCTTC. Its translation is CASSSTSGYYNEQFF.

A remark on this clonotype: A much larger clone differs from this one at a single base, so this may be a read error. The V call is TRBV7-6, the J call TRBJ2-5; tentatively, D is TRBD1 or TRBD2 (5 bases each). Germline values: CDR1 SGHVS, CDR2 FNYEAQ. The CDR3 consists of 13 residues. Trimming stripped 4 bases from V and 4 bases from J, with 10 bases between. Here the CDR3 reads CASSSGPRETQYF. The CDR3 DNA reads as TGTGCCAGCAGCTCGGGACCGCGAGAGACCCAGTACTTC. Drawing the rest from reference TRBV7-6 and TRBJ2-5, the complete variable domain is GAGVSQSPRYKVTKRGQDVALRCDPISGHVSLYWYRQALGQGPEFLTYFNYEAQQDKSGLPNDRFSAERPEGSISTLTIQRTEQRDSAMYRCASSSGPRETQYFGPGTRLLVL.

The sample holds a few counts of this clonotype. The gene calls are TRBV6-2 or TRBV6-3 and TRBJ1-2, with D uncertain. With 7 bases removed from V and 1 base from J, the gap between germline ends came to 10 bases. Germline CDR1 is MNHEY and CDR2 is SVGEGT. CDR3 length equals 13 residues. The CDR3 DNA follows: TGTGCCAGCAAGAATTTGATTAACTATGGCTACACCTTC. It codes for CASKNLINYGYTF.

This clonotype has only a few counts. The J gene is TRBJ2-1, the V gene TRBV24-1, with 10 bases identical to TRBD1. This CDR3 contains 16 residues. Trimming removed 4 bases from V and 4 bases from J; junction bases left unmatched: 6. CDR1 and CDR2 (germline): KGHDR, SFDVKD. CDR3 protein: CATSEGTGERYNEQFF. The CDR3 coding sequence is TGTGCCACCAGTGAGGGGACAGGGGAGCGGTACAATGAGCAGTTCTTC.

This clonotype was counted only a few times. The rearrangement joins TRBV6-1 to TRBJ1-5; D not resolved. The CDR3 runs 13 residues. V was cut by 5 bases and J by 3 bases, with 8 bases left in between. Germline-derived CDR1 and CDR2 are MNHNS and SASEGT. This CDR3 is CASSSLVNQPQHF. CDR3 DNA: TGTGCCAGCAGTTCATTAGTCAATCAGCCCCAGCATTTT.

The chain combines TRBV11-2 with TRBJ1-4; D ambiguous. CDR3 length: 15 amino acids. V was trimmed by 2 bases and J by 2 bases, leaving 9 bases between them. The germline gives CDR1 SGHAT, CDR2 FQNNGV. CDR3 sequence: CASSLWEQTNEKLFF. CDR3 bases: TGTGCCAGCAGCTTATGGGAACAGACTAATGAAAAACTGTTTTTT.

The table lists this clonotype with a few counts. This rearrangement joins TRBV4-3 to TRBJ2-4; 9 nucleotides line up with TRBD2. Losses at the gene ends were 1 base for V and 3 bases for J; bases not matched to a gene: 4. The CDR3 is 16 amino acids. Germline V gene lookup returns CDR1 LGHNA and CDR2 YSLEER. The CDR3 sequence: CASSQGLAGNKNIQYF. CDR3 DNA sequence: TGCGCCAGCAGCCAAGGGCTAGCGGGGAACAAAAACATTCAGTACTTC.

The chain is built from TRBV19 and TRBJ1-1, with TRBD1 matching 8 bases. This CDR3 spans 16 amino acids. The V gene end was trimmed by 5 bases and the J gene end by 4 bases; junction bases not matched to a gene: 12. The germline gives CDR1 LNHDA, CDR2 SQIVND (reference sequence). CDR3 sequence reads: CASSGDRTIRRTEAFF. The CDR3 nucleotides are TGTGCCAGTAGTGGGGACAGGACCATACGGCGCACTGAAGCTTTCTTT.

The rearrangement links TRBV7-4 to TRBJ2-5, with D perhaps TRBD1 or TRBD2 (6 bases each). From germline, CDR1 is SGHVT and CDR2 SQSDAQ. The CDR3 is made up of 16 amino acids. V dropped 3 bases and J dropped 1 base, with 15 bases sitting between them. In DNA form, the CDR3 reads TGTGCCAGCAGCTTCCCGAAGGGGGGCCTCCAAGAGACCCAGTACTTC. As protein: CASSFPKGGLQETQYF.

The chain is built from TRBV27 and TRBJ1-5; tentative D call: TRBD1 (5 bases). With 5 bases removed from V and 3 bases from J, the gap between germline ends came to 14 bases. The CDR3 runs 15 residues. CDR1 and CDR2 (germline): MNHEY, SMNVEV (reference sequence). The CDR3 DNA follows: TGTGCCAGCAGTCCCTGGGGGGGATCCAATCAGCCCCAGCATTTT. It yields the protein CASSPWGGSNQPQHF.

V usage is TRBV7-2 and J usage is TRBJ2-5; 7 bases agree with TRBD1. V shed 2 bases and J 0 bases; nucleotides not matched to a gene: 3. Germline assignment: CDR1 SGHTA and CDR2 FQGNSA. The CDR3 sequence is 15 residues long. The CDR3 bases are TGTGCCAGCAGCTTAACAGGGGTGTACCAAGAGACCCAGTACTTC. It encodes CASSLTGVYQETQYF.

The V gene is TRBV28, the J gene TRBJ1-1; 7 bases map to TRBD1. CDR1 is MDHEN and CDR2 is SYDVKM in the germline V gene. The V and J ends lost 7 bases and 6 bases, in that order; junction bases with no gene match: 8. CDR3 size: 13 residues. The CDR3 loop is CASMGQFASEAFF. For the CDR3, the DNA is TGTGCCAGCATGGGACAGTTCGCCTCTGAAGCTTTCTTT. The variable domain in full, completed from reference TRBV28 and TRBJ1-1, reads DVKVTQSSRYLVKRTGEKVFLECVQDMDHENMFWYRQDPGLGLRLIYFSYDVKMKEKGDIPEGYSVSREKKERFSLILESASTNQTSMYLCASMGQFASEAFFGQGTRLTVV.

The CDR3 loop is CAACPYAGNLNQPQHF. In DNA, the CDR3 is TGTGCGGCGTGTCCGTATGCAGGGAACCTCAATCAGCCCCAGCATTTT. This chain connects TRBV7-8 to TRBJ1-5; TRBD1 is a possible D gene (5 bases). CDR1 and CDR2 from the germline V gene are SGHVS and FQNEAQ. The CDR3 runs to 16 residues. Full variable domain (missing parts from reference TRBV7-8 and TRBJ1-5): GAGVSQSPRYKVAKRGQDVALRCDPISGHVSLFWYQQALGQGPEFLTYFQNEAQLDKSGLPSDRFFAERPEGSVSTLKIQRTQQEDSAVYLCAACPYAGNLNQPQHFGDGTRLSIL.

V is TRBV6-2 or TRBV6-3 and J is TRBJ2-7; D may be TRBD2 (6 bases). Deletions cut 8 bases from V and 0 bases from J, with 20 bases between. Germline values: CDR1 MNHEY, CDR2 SVGEGT. The length of the CDR3 is 16 residues. The CDR3 sequence: CASHSGEGARSYEQYF. CDR3 sequence (DNA): TGTGCCAGCCATAGCGGAGAGGGTGCCCGCTCCTACGAGCAGTACTTC.

The chain uses TRBV6-1 and TRBJ1-6; D ambiguous. There are 12 residues in the CDR3. Germline CDR1 reads MNHNS; CDR2 reads SASEGT. Trimming cost V 6 bases and J 12 bases, with 12 bases left between them. In DNA, the CDR3 is TGTGCCAGCAGCGTTAACCCAGGACCCCTCCACTTT. Protein product: CASSVNPGPLHF.

The chain couples TRBV6-6 to TRBJ1-1, with a weak D call TRBD1 (5 bases). CDR1 is MNHNY and CDR2 is SVGAGI in the germline V gene (reference sequence). Trimming shortened V by 6 bases and J by 1 base, and 12 bases separated the two germline ends. This CDR3 comprises 14 residues. The CDR3 DNA sequence: TGTGCCAGCAGCCAGGGCTGGGCGAACACTGAAGCTTTCTTT. Translated, it gives CASSQGWANTEAFF.

The V and J genes are TRBV7-2 and TRBJ2-3, with TRBD2 matching over 13 bases. The J segment lost 4 bases and the V segment lost 6 bases, leaving 4 bases of the junction unmatched. The germline V gene encodes CDR1 SGHTA and CDR2 FQGNSA. This CDR3 is 15 amino acids long. The CDR3 loop reads CASRRGLAGSDTQYF. CDR3 DNA sequence: TGTGCCAGCAGAAGGGGACTAGCGGGATCAGATACGCAGTATTTT.

This clonotype was counted a single time. The CDR3 nucleotides read TGCGCCAGCAGCCAATGGGACAGGGGAGAACTGTTTTTT. As protein: CASSQWDRGELFF. The chain links TRBV4-1 to TRBJ1-4; 10 bases are shared with TRBD1. The CDR3 length is 13 residues. The J segment lost 12 bases and the V segment lost 2 bases, leaving 3 bases of the junction unmatched. Germline CDR1 and CDR2: MGHRA and YSYEKL.

This clonotype was observed at least ten times. The chain recombines TRBV5-1 with TRBJ2-1, with 8 nucleotides matching TRBD1. This CDR3 has 21 residues. The germline V gene has CDR1 SGHRS and CDR2 YFSETQ. Germline trimming cut 1 base from V and 6 bases from J; bases unmatched to any gene: 24. The CDR3, as DNA: TGCGCCAGCAGCTTGTATCGTTCTGGTGGACAGGGATCAATAAGCGGCAATGAGCAGTTCTTC. Amino acids: CASSLYRSGGQGSISGNEQFF.

This clonotype was found a few times. The gene calls are TRBV6-2 or TRBV6-3 and TRBJ2-2; 8 nucleotides agree with TRBD2. The CDR3 covers 18 residues. Germline values: CDR1 MNHEY, CDR2 SVGEGT. The junction had 13 bases not matched to a gene; V was cut back by 4 bases and J by 3 bases. This CDR3 is CASSFPPGGRSDTGELFF. The CDR3 DNA reads as TGTGCCAGCAGTTTCCCCCCGGGCGGGAGGTCGGACACCGGGGAGCTGTTTTTT.

This clonotype was found a few times. The chain uses TRBV20-1 and TRBJ2-3; 8 bases fit TRBD2. Trimming removed 2 bases from V and 3 bases from J; junction bases left unmatched: 7. CDR3 length equals 15 residues. The germline gives CDR1 DFQATT, CDR2 SNEGSKA (reference sequence). The CDR3 here is CSARKAGVRTDTQYF. CDR3 nucleotides: TGCAGTGCTAGAAAAGCGGGAGTTAGAACAGATACGCAGTATTTT.

A few counts support this clonotype. This chain connects TRBV27 to TRBJ1-2, with D tentatively TRBD1 (6 bases). Per the germline V gene, CDR1 is MNHEY and CDR2 is SMNVEV (reference sequence). The CDR3 length is 12 residues. The V end was cut by 5 bases, the J end by 8 bases, with 12 bases between. The CDR3 loop is CASSPRGVGYTF. Written as DNA, the CDR3 is TGTGCCAGCAGTCCCAGGGGAGTCGGCTACACCTTC.

The table lists this clonotype with a count of one. A junction end diverges from the germline sequence, so it may reflect a read error. The chain combines TRBV5-3 with TRBJ1-2, with TRBD1 matching 7 bases. TRBV5-3 is filed as an ORF, its function uncertain. CDR3 size: 15 residues. CDR3 sequence reads: CASSLVQGFQRFYTF. The CDR3 region has the DNA TGTGCCAGCAGCTTGGTACAGGGGTTTCAGCGCTTCTACACCTTC.

V and J are TRBV5-6 and TRBJ1-5; no clear D gene. V lost 2 bases, J lost 9 bases, and 15 bases lay in between. The germline CDR1 and CDR2 sequences are SGHDT and YYEEEE. The CDR3 spans 14 residues. The CDR3 DNA follows: TGTGCCAGCAGCTTTGGCCGCTCGCTTCCGCCCCAGCATTTT. Its protein product is CASSFGRSLPPQHF.

V usage is TRBV29-1 and J usage is TRBJ2-1; D gene uncertain. The germline V and J ends were trimmed by 3 bases and 10 bases, with 7 bases remaining between them. Per germline, CDR1 SQVTM and CDR2 ANQGSEA. The CDR3 is made up of 10 amino acids. CDR3: CSVERAEQFF. The CDR3 DNA sequence: TGCAGCGTTGAGAGAGCAGAGCAGTTCTTC.

This clonotype has a handful of counts. This chain connects TRBV7-2 to TRBJ1-4; the D gene is possibly TRBD1 (6 bases). Germline CDR1 reads SGHTA; CDR2 reads FQGNSA. V was pared by 5 bases and J by 0 bases, with 10 bases between. The CDR3 covers 15 residues. CDR3 loop: CASSQDSSTNEKLFF. The CDR3 region has the DNA TGTGCCAGCAGCCAGGACAGTTCAACTAATGAAAAACTGTTTTTT.